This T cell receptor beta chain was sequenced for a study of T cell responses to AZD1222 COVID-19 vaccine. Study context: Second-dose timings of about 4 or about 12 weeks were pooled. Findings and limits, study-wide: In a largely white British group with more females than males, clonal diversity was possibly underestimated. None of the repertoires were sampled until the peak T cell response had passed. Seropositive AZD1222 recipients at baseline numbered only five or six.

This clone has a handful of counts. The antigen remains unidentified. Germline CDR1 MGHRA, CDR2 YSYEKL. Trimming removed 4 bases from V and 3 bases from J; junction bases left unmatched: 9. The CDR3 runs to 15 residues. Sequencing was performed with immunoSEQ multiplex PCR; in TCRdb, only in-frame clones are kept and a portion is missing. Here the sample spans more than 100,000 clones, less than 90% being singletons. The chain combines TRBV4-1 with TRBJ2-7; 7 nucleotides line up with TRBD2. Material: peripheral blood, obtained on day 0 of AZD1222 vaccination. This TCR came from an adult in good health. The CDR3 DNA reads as TGCGCCAGCAGCCTCGGACTAGAAGCTCTCTACGAGCAGTACTTC. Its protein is CASSLGLEALYEQYF.